This T cell receptor (beta chain) is drawn from a study of Ad26.COV2.S vaccination and SARS-CoV-2 variants. On the study more broadly: The donor participated in the COV1001 trial, in its Ad26.COV2.S arm.

Treatment denoted: roughly 19 received Ad26.COV2.S at low or high dose, single or two shots; roughly 5 received placebo; per-sample allocation not given. The study sampled participants on day 63 after the first vaccine or placebo injection. Vaccination employed an Ad26 vector expressing the Wuhan-strain SARS-CoV-2 spike. Germline V CDR1 and CDR2: SGHRS, YFSETQ. Deletions cut 0 bases from V and 3 bases from J, with 9 bases between. This CDR3 is built from 14 residues. Libraries were prepared by immunoSEQ multiplex PCR; TCRdb keeps only in-frame clonotypes and omits some of them. The sample yields 350,000 to 400,000 clones, 89% seen once.

This receptor was identified in a person between 18 and 65 years old who received the Ad26.COV2.S COVID-19 vaccine or a placebo. The chain joins TRBV5-1 to TRBJ1-2; D is perhaps TRBD1 (5 bases). Sequencing was performed on peripheral blood, taken in a trial of Ad26.COV2.S vaccine versus placebo. The CDR3 reads CASSLELGHYGYTF. For the CDR3, the DNA is TGCGCCAGCAGCTTGGAACTGGGGCACTATGGCTACACCTTC.